This T cell receptor beta chain was sequenced for a study of CD8 T cells in ankylosing spondylitis. By quantitative 5'-RACE with molecular barcodes, the TCR beta libraries were made. Using its own MiXCR run on the 5' RACE reads, TCRdb lists one record per CDR3 protein. The sample lists 150,000 to 200,000 distinct CDR3 sequences; approximately 10% were seen once. This CDR3 region has 14 residues. From germline, CDR1 is SGHRS and CDR2 YFSETQ. The V segment lost 6 bases and the J segment 3 bases; nucleotides outside the gene matches: 6. This clonotype was detected ten times or more. This chain uses TRBV5-1 with TRBJ1-1; 9 bases fit TRBD1. The TCR was taken from a male donor with ankylosing spondylitis or in good health (not recorded which). Sequenced: blood, either unsorted or a sorted T cell fraction (not recorded which). The CDR3 spells CASIMGQGDTEAFF. CDR3 coding DNA: TGCGCCAGCATCATGGGACAGGGCGACACTGAAGCTTTCTTT.